Sequencing of this T cell receptor beta chain was carried out in a study of T cell responses to AZD1222 COVID-19 vaccine. Study conclusions and caveats: Repertoires in all cases were sampled only once the peak T cell response had passed.

The method was immunoSEQ multiplex PCR; TCRdb's version includes in-frame clones alone and lacks a portion of them. Counted here are under 150,000 clones, roughly 92% occurring once; the ten biggest clones make up about a tenth. Unmatched junction bases numbered 8, after V lost 2 bases and J lost 0 bases. The CDR3 extends over 17 amino acids. The germline V gene encodes CDR1 MNHEY and CDR2 SMNVEV (reference sequence). In regard to this clone: As yet, its antigen is unknown.

The sample in question was peripheral blood, obtained 28 days after the second AZD1222 dose. The sequence came from an adult who received the AZD1222 COVID-19 vaccine. This chain connects TRBV27 to TRBJ1-2; 8 nucleotides line up with TRBD1. CDR3 sequence: CASSLTGQVFANYGYTF. The CDR3 DNA reads TGTGCCAGCAGTTTAACGGGACAGGTTTTCGCTAACTATGGCTACACCTTC.